The rows below give T cell receptor beta chains drawn from one sample of a study of T cell changes during pregnancy in multiple sclerosis. Data came from immunoSEQ multiplex PCR; TCRdb stores just in-frame clones and leaves some out. The sample records tens of thousands of clones, 85% to 95% being singletons. The specimen was CD4+ T cells from peripheral blood mononuclear cells, collected after pregnancy. The receptors were sampled from a female donor with multiple sclerosis, enrolled in a pregnancy study. The CDR3 runs from the conserved cysteine through the conserved F or W. Fields, in order: J gene, V gene, clone size, D gene, CDR3 DNA, CDR3 protein. The D gene is left open where the match is weak. Size is stated for part of the rows, as once, few or many counts, or as a class when the clone is expanded.

j_gene: TRBJ2-3
v_gene: TRBV4-3
abundance: -
d_gene: -
CDR3nt: TGCGCCAGCAGCCAAGATACCGGTCCAGATACGCAGTATTTT
CDR3aa: CASSQDTGPDTQYF

j_gene: TRBJ2-5
v_gene: TRBV9
abundance: once
d_gene: TRBD2
CDR3nt: TGTGCCAGCAGCTCCGGGGGGCGGGAGGCAGAGACCCGGTACTTC
CDR3aa: CASSSGGREAETRYF

j_gene: TRBJ2-7
v_gene: TRBV7-2
abundance: -
d_gene: TRBD2
CDR3nt: TGTGCCAGCAGCTTCTTACCTCTAGCGGGAGGCTACGAGCAGTACTTC
CDR3aa: CASSFLPLAGGYEQYF

j_gene: TRBJ1-6
v_gene: TRBV6-5
abundance: -
d_gene: TRBD1
CDR3nt: TGTGCCAGCAGTTACTTCGGGACAGGGGGCGGTTCACCCCTCCACTTT
CDR3aa: CASSYFGTGGGSPLHF

j_gene: TRBJ1-1
v_gene: TRBV5-6
abundance: -
d_gene: -
CDR3nt: TGTGCCAGCAGCTTGACACAGGTGAACACTGAAGCTTTCTTT
CDR3aa: CASSLTQVNTEAFF

j_gene: TRBJ1-3
v_gene: TRBV28
abundance: -
d_gene: TRBD1
CDR3nt: TGTGCCAGCACCGGCGGGACAGCTGGAAACACCATATATTTT
CDR3aa: CASTGGTAGNTIYF

j_gene: TRBJ1-2
v_gene: TRBV10-3
abundance: -
d_gene: -
CDR3nt: TGTGCCATCAGTGAGAGGACAGTTTTCCGCTATGGCTACACCTTC
CDR3aa: CAISERTVFRYGYTF

j_gene: TRBJ2-5
v_gene: TRBV6-5
abundance: -
d_gene: -
CDR3nt: TGTGCCAGCAGTTACGACAGCTGGACCGAGACCCAGTACTTC
CDR3aa: CASSYDSWTETQYF

j_gene: TRBJ2-1
v_gene: TRBV7-2
abundance: -
d_gene: -
CDR3nt: TGTGCCAGCAGCTTCGGGAGCGGGCCCAACAATGAGCAGTTCTTC
CDR3aa: CASSFGSGPNNEQFF

j_gene: TRBJ2-7
v_gene: TRBV5-1
abundance: -
d_gene: -
CDR3nt: TGCGCCAGCAGCTTTACAGGGACCTACGAGCAGTACTTC
CDR3aa: CASSFTGTYEQYF

j_gene: TRBJ1-2
v_gene: TRBV4-1
abundance: -
d_gene: TRBD1
CDR3nt: TGCGCCAGCAGCCAAGAATGGCAGGGGGTTGGTGGCTACACCTTC
CDR3aa: CASSQEWQGVGGYTF

j_gene: TRBJ2-7
v_gene: TRBV20-1
abundance: -
d_gene: TRBD1
CDR3nt: TGCAGTGTTGCAGGGGGCTACGAGCAGTACTTC
CDR3aa: CSVAGGYEQYF

j_gene: TRBJ2-1
v_gene: TRBV7-9
abundance: once
d_gene: TRBD2
CDR3nt: TGTGCCAGCAGCTTAAGGGGAGCCTTTAGCGGGAGGTCTCACAATGAGCAGTTCTTC
CDR3aa: CASSLRGAFSGRSHNEQFF

j_gene: TRBJ1-4
v_gene: TRBV7-2
abundance: -
d_gene: -
CDR3nt: TGTGCCAGCAGCCTAGAAGGGGAACTGTTTTTT
CDR3aa: CASSLEGELFF

j_gene: TRBJ2-7
v_gene: TRBV6-5
abundance: -
d_gene: -
CDR3nt: TGTGCCAGCAGCTCACAGGGAACCTACGAGCAGTACTTC
CDR3aa: CASSSQGTYEQYF

j_gene: TRBJ1-3
v_gene: TRBV7-8
abundance: -
d_gene: -
CDR3nt: TGTGCCAGCAGCGCTCAATCACTATGGGGAAACACCATATATTTT
CDR3aa: CASSAQSLWGNTIYF

j_gene: TRBJ2-3
v_gene: TRBV6-5
abundance: once
d_gene: -
CDR3nt: TGTGCCAGCAGTTACGTACTCTTCTCGGGTACAGATACGCAGTATTTT
CDR3aa: CASSYVLFSGTDTQYF

j_gene: TRBJ2-1
v_gene: TRBV5-6
abundance: -
d_gene: -
CDR3nt: TGTGCCAGCAGCTGGACTAACTACAATGAGCAGTTCTTC
CDR3aa: CASSWTNYNEQFF

j_gene: TRBJ2-7
v_gene: TRBV2
abundance: -
d_gene: -
CDR3nt: TGTGCCAGCAGAGGGGACGGGGGAGGTAACGAGCAGTACTTC
CDR3aa: CASRGDGGGNEQYF

j_gene: TRBJ2-6
v_gene: TRBV29-1
abundance: -
d_gene: -
CDR3nt: TGCAGCGTCGAAGGAGAGGCTGGGGCCAACGTCCTGACTTTC
CDR3aa: CSVEGEAGANVLTF